This T cell receptor beta chain was retrieved from a study of blood T cell repertoires in COVID-19. Profiled with immunoSEQ multiplex PCR; TCRdb holds only in-frame clones, not every one. The data contain 200,000 or so clones, roughly 76% of them seen just once; the ten biggest clones take up 5.1%. The junction had 9 bases not matched to a gene; V was cut back by 5 bases and J by 4 bases. This CDR3 region has 15 residues. CDR1 and CDR2 (germline): MNHEY, SVGEGT. The chain is built from TRBV6-2 or TRBV6-3 and TRBJ2-7; TRBD1 matches at 9 bases. Sequencing input: peripheral blood. This clonotype was sampled from a human donor in a cohort sampled during active COVID-19. The CDR3 spells CASSRQGEPSYEQYF. Written as DNA, the CDR3 is TGTGCCAGCAGTCGACAGGGGGAGCCCTCGTACGAGCAGTACTTC.